This T cell receptor (beta chain) comes out of a study of CD8 T cells in Susac syndrome. RNA in amounts of roughly 0.5 to 1 ug was reverse transcribed with random hexamers. TCRdb recomputed calls from the immunoSEQ multiplex PCR reads with MiXCR, one row per CDR3 protein. This sample carries 150,000 to 200,000 distinct CDR3 sequences, around 94% of them seen once, and the ten largest clones take 0.14%. The CDR3 contains 14 residues. Germline CDR1 is DFQATT and CDR2 is SNEGSKA (reference sequence). V gave up 7 bases and J gave up 5 bases, with 17 bases separating them. Sequencing targeted TCR beta in T cells from blood (CD8+ and CD4+).

The source of this sequence is a human donor in good health. The material sequenced was CD4+ T cells from PBMCs. The rearrangement joins TRBV20-1 to TRBJ2-2; a possible D gene is TRBD2 (7 bases). This CDR3 reads CSGEGQPGTGELFF. CDR3 DNA: TGCAGTGGGGAGGGACAACCGGGGACCGGGGAGCTGTTTTTT.